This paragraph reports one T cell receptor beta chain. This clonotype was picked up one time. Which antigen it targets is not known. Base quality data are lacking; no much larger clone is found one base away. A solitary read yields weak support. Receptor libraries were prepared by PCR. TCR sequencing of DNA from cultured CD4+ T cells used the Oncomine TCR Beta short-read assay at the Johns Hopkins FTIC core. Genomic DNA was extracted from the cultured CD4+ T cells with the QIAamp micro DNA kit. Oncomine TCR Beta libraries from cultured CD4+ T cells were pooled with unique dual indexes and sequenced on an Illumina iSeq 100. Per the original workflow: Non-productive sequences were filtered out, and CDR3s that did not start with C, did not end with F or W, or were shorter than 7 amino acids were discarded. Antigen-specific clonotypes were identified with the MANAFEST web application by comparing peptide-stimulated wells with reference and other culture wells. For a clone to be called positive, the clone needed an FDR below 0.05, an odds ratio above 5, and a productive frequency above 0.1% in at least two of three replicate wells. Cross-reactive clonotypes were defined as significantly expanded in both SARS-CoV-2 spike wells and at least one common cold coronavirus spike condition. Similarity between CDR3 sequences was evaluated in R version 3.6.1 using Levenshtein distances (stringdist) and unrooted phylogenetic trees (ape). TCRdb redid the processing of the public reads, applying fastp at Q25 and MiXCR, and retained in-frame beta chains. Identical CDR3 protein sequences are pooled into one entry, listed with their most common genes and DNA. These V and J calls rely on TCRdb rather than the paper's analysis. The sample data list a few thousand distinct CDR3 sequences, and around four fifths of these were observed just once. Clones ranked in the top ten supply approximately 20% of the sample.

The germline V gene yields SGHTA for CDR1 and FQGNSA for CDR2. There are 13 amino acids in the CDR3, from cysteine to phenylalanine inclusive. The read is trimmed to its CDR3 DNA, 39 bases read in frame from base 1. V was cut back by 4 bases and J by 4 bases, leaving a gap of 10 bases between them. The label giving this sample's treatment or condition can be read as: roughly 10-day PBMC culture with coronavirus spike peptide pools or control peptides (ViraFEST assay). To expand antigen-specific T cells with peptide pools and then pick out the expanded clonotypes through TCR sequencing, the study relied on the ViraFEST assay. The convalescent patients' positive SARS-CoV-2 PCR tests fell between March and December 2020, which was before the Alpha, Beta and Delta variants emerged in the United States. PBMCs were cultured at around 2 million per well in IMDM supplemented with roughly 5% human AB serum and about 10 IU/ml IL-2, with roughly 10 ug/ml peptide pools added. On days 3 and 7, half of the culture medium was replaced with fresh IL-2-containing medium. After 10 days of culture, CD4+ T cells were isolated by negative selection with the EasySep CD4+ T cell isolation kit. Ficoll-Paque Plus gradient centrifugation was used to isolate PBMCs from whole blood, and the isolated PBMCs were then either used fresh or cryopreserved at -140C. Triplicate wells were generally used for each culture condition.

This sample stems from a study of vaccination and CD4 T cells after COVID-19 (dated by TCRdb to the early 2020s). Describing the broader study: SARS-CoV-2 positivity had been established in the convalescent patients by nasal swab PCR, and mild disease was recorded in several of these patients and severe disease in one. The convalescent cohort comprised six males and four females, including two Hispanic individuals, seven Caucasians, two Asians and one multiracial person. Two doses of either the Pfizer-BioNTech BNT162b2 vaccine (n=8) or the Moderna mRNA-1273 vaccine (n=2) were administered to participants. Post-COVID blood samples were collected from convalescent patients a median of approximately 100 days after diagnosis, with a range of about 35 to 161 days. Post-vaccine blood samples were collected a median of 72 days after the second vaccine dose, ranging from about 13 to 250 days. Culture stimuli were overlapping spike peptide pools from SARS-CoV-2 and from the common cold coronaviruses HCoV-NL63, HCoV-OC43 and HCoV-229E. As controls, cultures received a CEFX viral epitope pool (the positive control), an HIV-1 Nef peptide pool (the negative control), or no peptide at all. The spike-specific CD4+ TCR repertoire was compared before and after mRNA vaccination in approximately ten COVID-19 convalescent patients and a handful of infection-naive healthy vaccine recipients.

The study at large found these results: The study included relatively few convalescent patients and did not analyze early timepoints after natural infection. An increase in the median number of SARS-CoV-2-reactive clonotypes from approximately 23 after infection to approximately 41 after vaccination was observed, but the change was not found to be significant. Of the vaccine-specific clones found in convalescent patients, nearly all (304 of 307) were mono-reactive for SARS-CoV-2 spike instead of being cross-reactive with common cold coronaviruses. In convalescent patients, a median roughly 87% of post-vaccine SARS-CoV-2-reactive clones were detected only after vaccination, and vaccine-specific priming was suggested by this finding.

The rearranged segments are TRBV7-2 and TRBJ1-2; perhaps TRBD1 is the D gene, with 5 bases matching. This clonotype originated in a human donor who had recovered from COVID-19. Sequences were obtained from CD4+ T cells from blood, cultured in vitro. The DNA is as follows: TGTGCCAGCAGCTCGACAGTTGTCTATGGCTACACCTTC. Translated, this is CASSSTVVYGYTF. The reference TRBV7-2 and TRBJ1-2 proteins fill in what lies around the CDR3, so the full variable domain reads GAGVSQSPSNKVTEKGKDVELRCDPISGHTALYWYRQSLGQGLEFLIYFQGNSAPDKSGLPSDRFSAERTGGSVSTLTIQRTQQEDSAVYLCASSSTVVYGYTFGSGTRLTVV.